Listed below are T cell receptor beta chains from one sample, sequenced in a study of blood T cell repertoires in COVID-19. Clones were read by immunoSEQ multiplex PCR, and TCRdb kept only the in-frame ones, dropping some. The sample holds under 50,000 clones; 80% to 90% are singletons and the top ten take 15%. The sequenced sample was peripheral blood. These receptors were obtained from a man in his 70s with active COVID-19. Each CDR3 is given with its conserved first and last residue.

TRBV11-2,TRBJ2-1,CASRAGSYNEQFF
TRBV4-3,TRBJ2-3,CASSQDFADTQYF
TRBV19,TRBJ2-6,CASSKGGTLKKGSGANVLTF
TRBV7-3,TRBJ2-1,CASSQGAGDNEQFF
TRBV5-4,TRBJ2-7,CASSRPGTKGDLEQYF
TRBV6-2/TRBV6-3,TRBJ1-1,CASSYSRVLNTEAFF
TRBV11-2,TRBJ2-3,CASSLSVGGLSDTQYF
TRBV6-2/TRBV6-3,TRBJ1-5,CASSTREKTSNQPQHF
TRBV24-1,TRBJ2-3,CATSDLPGGTDTQYF
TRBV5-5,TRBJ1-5,CASSLAPGSYQPQHF
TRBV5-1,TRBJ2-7,CASSYSLTGRREQYF
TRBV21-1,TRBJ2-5,CASSKIRGGETQYF
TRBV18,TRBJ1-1,CASSPPGGENTEAFF
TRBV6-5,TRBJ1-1,CASSYTGQGARAFF
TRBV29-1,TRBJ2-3,CSAKAGGLDTQYF
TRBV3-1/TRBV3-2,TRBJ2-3,CASSQELGTSSTDTQYF
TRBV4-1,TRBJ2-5,CASSPSAGGQETQYF
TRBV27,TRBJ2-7,CASRLKRETYEQYF
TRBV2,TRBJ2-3,CASSQDTTDTQYF
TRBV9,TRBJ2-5,CASSVSGVETQYF
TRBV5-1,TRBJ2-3,CASRYTGGSTDTQYF
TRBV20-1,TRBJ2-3,CSAEFVPTQYF
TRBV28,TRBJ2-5,CASSAPGTGKETQYF
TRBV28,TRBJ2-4,CASSSLGSIQYF
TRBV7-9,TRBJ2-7,CASRGLAGAPHGEQYF
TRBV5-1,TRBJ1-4,CASSFGGANEKLFF
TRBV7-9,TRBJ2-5,CATNRGEETQYF
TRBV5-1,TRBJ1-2,CASSEGTQGYTF
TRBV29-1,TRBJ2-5,CSSRLRTGGLETQYF
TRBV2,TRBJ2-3,CASRDFTSTDTQYF
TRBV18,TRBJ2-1,CASSASRDNEQFF